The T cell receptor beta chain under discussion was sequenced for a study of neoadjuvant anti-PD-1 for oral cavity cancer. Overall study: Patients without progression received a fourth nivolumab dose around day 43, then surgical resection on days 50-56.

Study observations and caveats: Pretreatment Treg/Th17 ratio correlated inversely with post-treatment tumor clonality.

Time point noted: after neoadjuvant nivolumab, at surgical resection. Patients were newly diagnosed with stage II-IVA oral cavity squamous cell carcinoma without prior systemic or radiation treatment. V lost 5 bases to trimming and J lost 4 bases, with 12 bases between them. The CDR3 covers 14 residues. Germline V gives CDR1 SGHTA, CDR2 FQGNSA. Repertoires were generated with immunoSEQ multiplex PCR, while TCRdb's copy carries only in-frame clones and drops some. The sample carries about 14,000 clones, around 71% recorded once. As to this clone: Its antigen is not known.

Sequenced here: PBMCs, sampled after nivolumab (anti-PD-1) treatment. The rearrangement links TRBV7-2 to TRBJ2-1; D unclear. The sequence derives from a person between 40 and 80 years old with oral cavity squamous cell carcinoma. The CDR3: CASSLYEAYNEQFF. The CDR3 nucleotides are TGTGCCAGCAGCCTATACGAGGCTTACAATGAGCAGTTCTTC. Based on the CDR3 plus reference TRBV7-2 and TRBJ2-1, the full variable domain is GAGVSQSPSNKVTEKGKDVELRCDPISGHTALYWYRQSLGQGLEFLIYFQGNSAPDKSGLPSDRFSAERTGGSVSTLTIQRTQQEDSAVYLCASSLYEAYNEQFFGPGTRLTVL.